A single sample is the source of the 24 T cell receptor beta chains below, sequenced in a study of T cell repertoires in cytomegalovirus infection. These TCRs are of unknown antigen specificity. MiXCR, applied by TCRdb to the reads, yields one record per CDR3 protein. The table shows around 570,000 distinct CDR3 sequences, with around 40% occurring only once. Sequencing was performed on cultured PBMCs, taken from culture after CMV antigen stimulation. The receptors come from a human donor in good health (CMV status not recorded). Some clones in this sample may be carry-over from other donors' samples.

The CDR3 nucleotides read TGTGCCAGCAGAAGAACAGGGCCCACCGGGGAGCTGTTTTTT. Protein product: CASRRTGPTGELFF. This sequence joins TRBV27 and TRBJ2-2; tentatively, D is TRBD1 (6 bases). CDR1 is MNHEY, CDR2 SMNVEV, per germline (reference sequence). V lost 6 bases to trimming and J lost 4 bases, with 12 bases between them. The CDR3 is 14 amino acids.

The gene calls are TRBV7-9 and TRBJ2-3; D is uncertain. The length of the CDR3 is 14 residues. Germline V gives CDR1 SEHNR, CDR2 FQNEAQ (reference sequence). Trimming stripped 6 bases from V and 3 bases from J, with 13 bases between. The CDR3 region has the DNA TGTGCCAGCAGTCCAATGCTAGGGACAGATACGCAGTATTTT. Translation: CASSPMLGTDTQYF.

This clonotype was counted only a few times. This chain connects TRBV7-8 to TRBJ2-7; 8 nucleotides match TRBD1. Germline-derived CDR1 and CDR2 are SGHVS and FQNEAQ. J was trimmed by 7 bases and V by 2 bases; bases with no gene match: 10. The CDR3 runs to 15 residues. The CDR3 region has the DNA TGTGCCAGCAGCTTACAGGGGGCCCTCATGGGGGAGCAGTACTTC. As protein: CASSLQGALMGEQYF.

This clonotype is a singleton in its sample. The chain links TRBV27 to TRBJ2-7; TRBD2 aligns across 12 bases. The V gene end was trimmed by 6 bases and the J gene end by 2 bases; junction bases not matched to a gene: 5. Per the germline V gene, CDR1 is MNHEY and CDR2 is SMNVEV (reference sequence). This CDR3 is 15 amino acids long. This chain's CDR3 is CASSHGLAGTYEQYF. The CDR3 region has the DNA TGTGCCAGCAGCCACGGACTAGCGGGAACCTACGAGCAGTACTTC.

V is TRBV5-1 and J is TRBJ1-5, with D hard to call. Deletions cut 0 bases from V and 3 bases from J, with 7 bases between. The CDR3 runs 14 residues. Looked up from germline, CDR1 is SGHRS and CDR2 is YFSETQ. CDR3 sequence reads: CASSLGADNQPQHF. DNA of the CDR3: TGCGCCAGCAGCTTGGGGGCAGACAATCAGCCCCAGCATTTT.

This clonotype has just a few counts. The CDR3 reads CASSPDRYEQYF. The CDR3 coding sequence is TGTGCCAGCAGCCCGGACCGCTACGAGCAGTACTTC. The rearrangement uses TRBV7-9 and TRBJ2-7; D ambiguous. Germline V gene lookup returns CDR1 SEHNR and CDR2 FQNEAQ (reference sequence). The CDR3 contains 12 residues. The V end was cut by 5 bases, the J end by 3 bases, with 8 bases between.

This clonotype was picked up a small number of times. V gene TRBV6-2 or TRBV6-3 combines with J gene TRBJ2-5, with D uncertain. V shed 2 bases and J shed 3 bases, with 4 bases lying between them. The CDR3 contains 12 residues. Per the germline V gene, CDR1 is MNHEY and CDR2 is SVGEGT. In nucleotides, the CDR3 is TGTGCCAGCAGTTACACCAAAGAGACCCAGTACTTC. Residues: CASSYTKETQYF.

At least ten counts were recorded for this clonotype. The CDR3 region has the DNA TGTGCCAGCAGCTTAGTCGGTCAGCCCCAGCATTTT. This sequence encodes CASSLVGQPQHF. The chain links TRBV27 to TRBJ1-5, with D unresolved. With 6 bases removed from V and 6 bases from J, the gap between germline ends came to 9 bases. In germline, CDR1 is MNHEY, CDR2 SMNVEV (reference sequence). This CDR3 comprises 12 residues.

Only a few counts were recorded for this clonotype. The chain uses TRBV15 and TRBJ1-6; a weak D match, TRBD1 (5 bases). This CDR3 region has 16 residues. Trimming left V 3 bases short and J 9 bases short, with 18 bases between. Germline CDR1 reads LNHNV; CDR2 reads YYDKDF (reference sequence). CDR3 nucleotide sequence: TGTGCCACCAGCAGCCCCGAGGGGTCCTCTATTTCACCCCTCCACTTT. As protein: CATSSPEGSSISPLHF.

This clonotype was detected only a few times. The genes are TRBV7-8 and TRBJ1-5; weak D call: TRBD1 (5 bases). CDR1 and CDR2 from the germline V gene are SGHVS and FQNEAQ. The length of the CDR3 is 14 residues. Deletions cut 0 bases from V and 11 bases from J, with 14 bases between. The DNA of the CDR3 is TGTGCCAGCAGCTTAGCGCGATTGGGGGTAACCCAGCATTTT. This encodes CASSLARLGVTQHF.

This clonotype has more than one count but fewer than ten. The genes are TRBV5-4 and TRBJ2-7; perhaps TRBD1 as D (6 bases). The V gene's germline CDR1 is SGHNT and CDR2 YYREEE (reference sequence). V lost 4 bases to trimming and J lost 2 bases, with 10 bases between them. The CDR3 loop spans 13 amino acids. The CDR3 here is CASSPDRTYEQYF. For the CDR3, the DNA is TGTGCCAGCAGCCCGGACAGAACCTACGAGCAGTACTTC.

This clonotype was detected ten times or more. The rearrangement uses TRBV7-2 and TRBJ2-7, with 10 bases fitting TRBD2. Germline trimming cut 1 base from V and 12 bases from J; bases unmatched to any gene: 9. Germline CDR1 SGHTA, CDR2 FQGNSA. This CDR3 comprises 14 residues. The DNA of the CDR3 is TGTGCCAGCAGCTTAGGATTTAGCGGGGGGCCAGGGTACTTC. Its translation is CASSLGFSGGPGYF.

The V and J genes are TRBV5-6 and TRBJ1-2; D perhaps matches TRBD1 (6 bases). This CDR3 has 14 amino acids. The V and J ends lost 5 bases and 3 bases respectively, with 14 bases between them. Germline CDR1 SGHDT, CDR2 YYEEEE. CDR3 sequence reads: CASSNTGNYYGYTF. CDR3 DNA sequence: TGTGCCAGCAGTAATACAGGGAACTACTATGGCTACACCTTC. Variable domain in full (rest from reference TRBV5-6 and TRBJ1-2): DAGVTQSPTHLIKTRGQQVTLRCSPKSGHDTVSWYQQALGQGPQFIFQYYEEEERQRGNFPDRFSGHQFPNYSSELNVNALLLGDSALYLCASSNTGNYYGYTFGSGTRLTVV.

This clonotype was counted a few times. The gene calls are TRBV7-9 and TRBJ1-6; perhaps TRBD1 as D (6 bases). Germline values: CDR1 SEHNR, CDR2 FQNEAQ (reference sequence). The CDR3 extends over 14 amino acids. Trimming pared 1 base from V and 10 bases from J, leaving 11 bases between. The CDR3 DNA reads TGTGCCAGCAGCTTAGAGGGGGTAGGGTCACCCCTCCACTTT. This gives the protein CASSLEGVGSPLHF. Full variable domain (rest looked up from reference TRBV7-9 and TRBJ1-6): DTGVSQNPRHKITKRGQNVTFRCDPISEHNRLYWYRQTLGQGPEFLTYFQNEAQLEKSRLLSDRFSAERPKGSFSTLEIQRTEQGDSAMYLCASSLEGVGSPLHFGNGTRLTVT.

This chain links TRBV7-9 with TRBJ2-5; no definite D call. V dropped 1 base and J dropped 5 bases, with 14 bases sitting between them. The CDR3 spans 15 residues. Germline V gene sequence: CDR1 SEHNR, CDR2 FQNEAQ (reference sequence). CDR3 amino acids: CASSLGVAAWETQYF. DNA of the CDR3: TGTGCCAGCAGCTTAGGGGTTGCCGCTTGGGAGACCCAGTACTTC. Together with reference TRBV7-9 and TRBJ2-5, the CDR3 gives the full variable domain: DTGVSQNPRHKITKRGQNVTFRCDPISEHNRLYWYRQTLGQGPEFLTYFQNEAQLEKSRLLSDRFSAERPKGSFSTLEIQRTEQGDSAMYLCASSLGVAAWETQYFGPGTRLLVL.

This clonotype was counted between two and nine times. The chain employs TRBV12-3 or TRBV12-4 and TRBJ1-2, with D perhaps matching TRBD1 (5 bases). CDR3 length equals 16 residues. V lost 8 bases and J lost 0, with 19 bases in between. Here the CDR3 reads CASGFGRVAPNYGYTF. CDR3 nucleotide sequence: TGTGCCAGCGGGTTCGGCAGGGTCGCTCCTAACTATGGCTACACCTTC.

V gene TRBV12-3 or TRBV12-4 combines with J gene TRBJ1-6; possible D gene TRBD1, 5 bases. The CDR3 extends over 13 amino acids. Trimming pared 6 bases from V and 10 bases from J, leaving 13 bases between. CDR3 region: CASSLGRRSPLHF. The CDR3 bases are TGTGCCAGCAGCCTGGGGCGGCGGTCACCCCTCCACTTT.

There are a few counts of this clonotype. The CDR3 is CATSLGANTEAFF. The CDR3, as DNA: TGTGCCACCTCTTTAGGAGCCAACACTGAAGCTTTCTTT. The chain couples TRBV7-2 to TRBJ1-1; no reliable D call. Per the germline V gene, CDR1 is SGHTA and CDR2 is FQGNSA. The CDR3 has 13 amino acids. Trimming left V 10 bases short and J 2 bases short, with 14 bases between.

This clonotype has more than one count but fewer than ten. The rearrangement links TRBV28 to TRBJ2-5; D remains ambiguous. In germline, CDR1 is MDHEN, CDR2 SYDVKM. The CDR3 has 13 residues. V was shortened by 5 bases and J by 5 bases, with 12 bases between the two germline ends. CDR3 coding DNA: TGTGCCAGCAGTGACCATGCCGGGGAGACCCAGTACTTC. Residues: CASSDHAGETQYF.

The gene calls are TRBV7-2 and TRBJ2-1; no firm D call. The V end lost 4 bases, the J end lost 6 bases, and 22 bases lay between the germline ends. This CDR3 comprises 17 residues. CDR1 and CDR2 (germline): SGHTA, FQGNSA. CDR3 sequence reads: CASSSPTPFSFANEQFF. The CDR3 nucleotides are TGTGCCAGCAGCTCCCCGACCCCCTTTTCTTTCGCCAATGAGCAGTTCTTC.

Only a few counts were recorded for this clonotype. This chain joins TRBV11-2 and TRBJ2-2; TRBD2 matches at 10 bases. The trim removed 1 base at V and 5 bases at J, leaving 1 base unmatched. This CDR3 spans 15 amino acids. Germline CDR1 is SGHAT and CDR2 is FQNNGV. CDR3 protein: CASSLAGLATGELFF. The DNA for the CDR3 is TGTGCCAGCAGCTTAGCGGGACTAGCGACCGGGGAGCTGTTTTTT.

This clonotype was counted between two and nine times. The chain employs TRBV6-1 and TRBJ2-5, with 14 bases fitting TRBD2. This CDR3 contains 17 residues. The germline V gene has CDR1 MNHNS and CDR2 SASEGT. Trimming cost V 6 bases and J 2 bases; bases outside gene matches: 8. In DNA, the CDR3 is TGTGCCAGCAGCAGACTAGCGGGGGGGCCGTTTCAAGAGACCCAGTACTTC. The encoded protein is CASSRLAGGPFQETQYF.

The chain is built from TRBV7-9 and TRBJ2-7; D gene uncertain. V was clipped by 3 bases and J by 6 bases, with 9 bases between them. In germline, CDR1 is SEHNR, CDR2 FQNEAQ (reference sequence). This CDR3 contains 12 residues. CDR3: CASSFGVSEQYF. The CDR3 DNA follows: TGTGCCAGCAGCTTTGGGGTGAGCGAGCAGTACTTC.

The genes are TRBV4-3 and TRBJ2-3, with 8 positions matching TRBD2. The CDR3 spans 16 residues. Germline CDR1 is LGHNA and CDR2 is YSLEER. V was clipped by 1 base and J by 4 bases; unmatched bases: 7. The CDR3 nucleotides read TGCGCCAGCAGCCAAGTTAGCGGGACCCATTCAGATACGCAGTATTTT. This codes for CASSQVSGTHSDTQYF.